The clone carrying this T cell receptor (beta chain) was seen at least ten times. The sample belongs to a study of neurological immune-mediated disorders. TCRdb re-derived calls from the 5' RACE reads in MiXCR, one entry per CDR3 protein. The sample gives 50,000 to 60,000 distinct CDR3 sequences, less than 2.5% of which show up once; about 2.9% is in the top ten. Unsorted libraries were derived from 2 million PBMCs stored at -80 C. Trimming took 1 base from V and 2 from J, leaving 11 bases between them. This CDR3 is 14 amino acids long. Germline loops: CDR1 DFQATT, CDR2 SNEGSKA (reference sequence). This TCR derives from a man aged 50-60 years with multiple sclerosis. The specimen sequenced was PBMCs. The genes are TRBV20-1 and TRBJ1-1; D uncertain. CDR3 sequence: CSARAPGRNTEAFF. DNA of the CDR3: TGCAGTGCTAGAGCTCCCGGCCGAAACACTGAAGCTTTCTTT.